A selection of T cell receptor beta chains follows, all from one sample in a study of T cells in tuberculosis. TCRdb's table, derived via immunoSEQ multiplex PCR, lists solely in-frame clones and lacks some. The sample consists of 37,000 or so clones, around 93% of them appearing once. Sequences were obtained from PBMCs. The receptors stem from a donor between 5 and 29 years old with latent tuberculosis or without tuberculosis infection. Some clones in this sample may be carry-over from other donors' samples. Each CDR3 is given with its conserved first and last residue. Fields, in order: V gene, J gene, CDR3 protein.

TRBV7-8	TRBJ1-5	CASSLVRNQPQHF
TRBV9	TRBJ1-1	CASSVDQGAGGTEAFF
TRBV5-1	TRBJ2-6	CASSLRGTRSGANVLTF
TRBV12-5	TRBJ2-6	CASGLLESSGANVLTF
TRBV6-5	TRBJ1-6	CASRPSGGDNSPLHF
TRBV4-1	TRBJ1-1	CASSRDREDTEAFF
TRBV30	TRBJ1-6	CAWTLDSSYNSPLHF
TRBV21-1	TRBJ1-6	CASSPSPAAGKKSPLHF
TRBV21-1	TRBJ2-2	CASSKLLAGRGELFF
TRBV18	TRBJ1-3	CASSPRTTGLSGNTIYF
TRBV7-6	TRBJ2-7	CASSSRGPGQYF
TRBV30	TRBJ2-4	CAWTQPGGGNIQYF
TRBV7-2	TRBJ2-2	CASSSPPGGTNTGELFF
TRBV7-9	TRBJ1-2	CASSLAEGETGGYTF
TRBV11-2	TRBJ2-1	CASSKGGEQFF
TRBV19	TRBJ1-2	CASSISASNYGYTF
TRBV5-6	TRBJ1-2	CASSYSDRNPYGYTF
TRBV5-4	TRBJ1-6	CATNPTGSNSPLHF
TRBV29-1	TRBJ2-2	CSVSRPIDHRDRKNTGELFF
TRBV11-3	TRBJ2-3	CASSSGTSVTDTQYF
TRBV30	TRBJ1-6	CAWSVLGTRGSSPLHF
TRBV4-3	TRBJ1-5	CASSQEHSPNQPQHF
TRBV19	TRBJ1-2	CASSPGGWHGYTF
TRBV6-1	TRBJ2-2	CASSSRTLNTGELFF
TRBV6-4	TRBJ2-1	CASSEGGGTYNEQFF
TRBV29-1	TRBJ1-1	CSVSVDTEAFF
TRBV21-1	TRBJ1-3	CASSKERGLPGNTIYF
TRBV29-1	TRBJ2-2	CSVAGGSSGELFF
TRBV11-2	TRBJ1-6	CASSFRRQGGSPLHF
TRBV2	TRBJ1-1	CASSANLGTGVNTEAFF
TRBV6-6	TRBJ1-1	CASSYSKGQGGAFF
TRBV7-6	TRBJ1-5	CASSPYGDRSNQPQHF
TRBV5-6	TRBJ2-5	CASSLGHIQETQYF
TRBV6-6	TRBJ1-2	CASRPRADTNYGYTF
TRBV11-2	TRBJ2-7	CASSTEGLGGYYEQYF
TRBV28	TRBJ1-4	CASSPGGFNEKLFF
TRBV5-4	TRBJ1-3	CASSLAGSGNTIYF
TRBV5-1	TRBJ2-7	CASSLGGYLLDEQYF
TRBV27	TRBJ2-3	CASSGVLGTDTQYF
TRBV19	TRBJ2-2	CASSIVRGLNTGELFF
TRBV28	TRBJ2-1	CASIPQGLGINEQFF
TRBV6-6	TRBJ1-6	CASSSRTTAQGSPLHF
TRBV4-1	TRBJ2-3	CASKPVLTSTDTQYF
TRBV9	TRBJ1-2	CASRPRDFWDYGYTF
TRBV29-1	TRBJ2-6	CSVIPPTGPGANVLTF
TRBV6-6	TRBJ1-1	CASSFRDRDGTEAFF
TRBV6-6	TRBJ1-2	CASSYGRDRGPRGYTF
TRBV6-1	TRBJ1-5	CASSEAFRGNQPQHF
TRBV25-1	TRBJ2-7	CASSESTWTRPTHEQYF
TRBV6-5	TRBJ2-7	CASSTRDTRSYEQYF